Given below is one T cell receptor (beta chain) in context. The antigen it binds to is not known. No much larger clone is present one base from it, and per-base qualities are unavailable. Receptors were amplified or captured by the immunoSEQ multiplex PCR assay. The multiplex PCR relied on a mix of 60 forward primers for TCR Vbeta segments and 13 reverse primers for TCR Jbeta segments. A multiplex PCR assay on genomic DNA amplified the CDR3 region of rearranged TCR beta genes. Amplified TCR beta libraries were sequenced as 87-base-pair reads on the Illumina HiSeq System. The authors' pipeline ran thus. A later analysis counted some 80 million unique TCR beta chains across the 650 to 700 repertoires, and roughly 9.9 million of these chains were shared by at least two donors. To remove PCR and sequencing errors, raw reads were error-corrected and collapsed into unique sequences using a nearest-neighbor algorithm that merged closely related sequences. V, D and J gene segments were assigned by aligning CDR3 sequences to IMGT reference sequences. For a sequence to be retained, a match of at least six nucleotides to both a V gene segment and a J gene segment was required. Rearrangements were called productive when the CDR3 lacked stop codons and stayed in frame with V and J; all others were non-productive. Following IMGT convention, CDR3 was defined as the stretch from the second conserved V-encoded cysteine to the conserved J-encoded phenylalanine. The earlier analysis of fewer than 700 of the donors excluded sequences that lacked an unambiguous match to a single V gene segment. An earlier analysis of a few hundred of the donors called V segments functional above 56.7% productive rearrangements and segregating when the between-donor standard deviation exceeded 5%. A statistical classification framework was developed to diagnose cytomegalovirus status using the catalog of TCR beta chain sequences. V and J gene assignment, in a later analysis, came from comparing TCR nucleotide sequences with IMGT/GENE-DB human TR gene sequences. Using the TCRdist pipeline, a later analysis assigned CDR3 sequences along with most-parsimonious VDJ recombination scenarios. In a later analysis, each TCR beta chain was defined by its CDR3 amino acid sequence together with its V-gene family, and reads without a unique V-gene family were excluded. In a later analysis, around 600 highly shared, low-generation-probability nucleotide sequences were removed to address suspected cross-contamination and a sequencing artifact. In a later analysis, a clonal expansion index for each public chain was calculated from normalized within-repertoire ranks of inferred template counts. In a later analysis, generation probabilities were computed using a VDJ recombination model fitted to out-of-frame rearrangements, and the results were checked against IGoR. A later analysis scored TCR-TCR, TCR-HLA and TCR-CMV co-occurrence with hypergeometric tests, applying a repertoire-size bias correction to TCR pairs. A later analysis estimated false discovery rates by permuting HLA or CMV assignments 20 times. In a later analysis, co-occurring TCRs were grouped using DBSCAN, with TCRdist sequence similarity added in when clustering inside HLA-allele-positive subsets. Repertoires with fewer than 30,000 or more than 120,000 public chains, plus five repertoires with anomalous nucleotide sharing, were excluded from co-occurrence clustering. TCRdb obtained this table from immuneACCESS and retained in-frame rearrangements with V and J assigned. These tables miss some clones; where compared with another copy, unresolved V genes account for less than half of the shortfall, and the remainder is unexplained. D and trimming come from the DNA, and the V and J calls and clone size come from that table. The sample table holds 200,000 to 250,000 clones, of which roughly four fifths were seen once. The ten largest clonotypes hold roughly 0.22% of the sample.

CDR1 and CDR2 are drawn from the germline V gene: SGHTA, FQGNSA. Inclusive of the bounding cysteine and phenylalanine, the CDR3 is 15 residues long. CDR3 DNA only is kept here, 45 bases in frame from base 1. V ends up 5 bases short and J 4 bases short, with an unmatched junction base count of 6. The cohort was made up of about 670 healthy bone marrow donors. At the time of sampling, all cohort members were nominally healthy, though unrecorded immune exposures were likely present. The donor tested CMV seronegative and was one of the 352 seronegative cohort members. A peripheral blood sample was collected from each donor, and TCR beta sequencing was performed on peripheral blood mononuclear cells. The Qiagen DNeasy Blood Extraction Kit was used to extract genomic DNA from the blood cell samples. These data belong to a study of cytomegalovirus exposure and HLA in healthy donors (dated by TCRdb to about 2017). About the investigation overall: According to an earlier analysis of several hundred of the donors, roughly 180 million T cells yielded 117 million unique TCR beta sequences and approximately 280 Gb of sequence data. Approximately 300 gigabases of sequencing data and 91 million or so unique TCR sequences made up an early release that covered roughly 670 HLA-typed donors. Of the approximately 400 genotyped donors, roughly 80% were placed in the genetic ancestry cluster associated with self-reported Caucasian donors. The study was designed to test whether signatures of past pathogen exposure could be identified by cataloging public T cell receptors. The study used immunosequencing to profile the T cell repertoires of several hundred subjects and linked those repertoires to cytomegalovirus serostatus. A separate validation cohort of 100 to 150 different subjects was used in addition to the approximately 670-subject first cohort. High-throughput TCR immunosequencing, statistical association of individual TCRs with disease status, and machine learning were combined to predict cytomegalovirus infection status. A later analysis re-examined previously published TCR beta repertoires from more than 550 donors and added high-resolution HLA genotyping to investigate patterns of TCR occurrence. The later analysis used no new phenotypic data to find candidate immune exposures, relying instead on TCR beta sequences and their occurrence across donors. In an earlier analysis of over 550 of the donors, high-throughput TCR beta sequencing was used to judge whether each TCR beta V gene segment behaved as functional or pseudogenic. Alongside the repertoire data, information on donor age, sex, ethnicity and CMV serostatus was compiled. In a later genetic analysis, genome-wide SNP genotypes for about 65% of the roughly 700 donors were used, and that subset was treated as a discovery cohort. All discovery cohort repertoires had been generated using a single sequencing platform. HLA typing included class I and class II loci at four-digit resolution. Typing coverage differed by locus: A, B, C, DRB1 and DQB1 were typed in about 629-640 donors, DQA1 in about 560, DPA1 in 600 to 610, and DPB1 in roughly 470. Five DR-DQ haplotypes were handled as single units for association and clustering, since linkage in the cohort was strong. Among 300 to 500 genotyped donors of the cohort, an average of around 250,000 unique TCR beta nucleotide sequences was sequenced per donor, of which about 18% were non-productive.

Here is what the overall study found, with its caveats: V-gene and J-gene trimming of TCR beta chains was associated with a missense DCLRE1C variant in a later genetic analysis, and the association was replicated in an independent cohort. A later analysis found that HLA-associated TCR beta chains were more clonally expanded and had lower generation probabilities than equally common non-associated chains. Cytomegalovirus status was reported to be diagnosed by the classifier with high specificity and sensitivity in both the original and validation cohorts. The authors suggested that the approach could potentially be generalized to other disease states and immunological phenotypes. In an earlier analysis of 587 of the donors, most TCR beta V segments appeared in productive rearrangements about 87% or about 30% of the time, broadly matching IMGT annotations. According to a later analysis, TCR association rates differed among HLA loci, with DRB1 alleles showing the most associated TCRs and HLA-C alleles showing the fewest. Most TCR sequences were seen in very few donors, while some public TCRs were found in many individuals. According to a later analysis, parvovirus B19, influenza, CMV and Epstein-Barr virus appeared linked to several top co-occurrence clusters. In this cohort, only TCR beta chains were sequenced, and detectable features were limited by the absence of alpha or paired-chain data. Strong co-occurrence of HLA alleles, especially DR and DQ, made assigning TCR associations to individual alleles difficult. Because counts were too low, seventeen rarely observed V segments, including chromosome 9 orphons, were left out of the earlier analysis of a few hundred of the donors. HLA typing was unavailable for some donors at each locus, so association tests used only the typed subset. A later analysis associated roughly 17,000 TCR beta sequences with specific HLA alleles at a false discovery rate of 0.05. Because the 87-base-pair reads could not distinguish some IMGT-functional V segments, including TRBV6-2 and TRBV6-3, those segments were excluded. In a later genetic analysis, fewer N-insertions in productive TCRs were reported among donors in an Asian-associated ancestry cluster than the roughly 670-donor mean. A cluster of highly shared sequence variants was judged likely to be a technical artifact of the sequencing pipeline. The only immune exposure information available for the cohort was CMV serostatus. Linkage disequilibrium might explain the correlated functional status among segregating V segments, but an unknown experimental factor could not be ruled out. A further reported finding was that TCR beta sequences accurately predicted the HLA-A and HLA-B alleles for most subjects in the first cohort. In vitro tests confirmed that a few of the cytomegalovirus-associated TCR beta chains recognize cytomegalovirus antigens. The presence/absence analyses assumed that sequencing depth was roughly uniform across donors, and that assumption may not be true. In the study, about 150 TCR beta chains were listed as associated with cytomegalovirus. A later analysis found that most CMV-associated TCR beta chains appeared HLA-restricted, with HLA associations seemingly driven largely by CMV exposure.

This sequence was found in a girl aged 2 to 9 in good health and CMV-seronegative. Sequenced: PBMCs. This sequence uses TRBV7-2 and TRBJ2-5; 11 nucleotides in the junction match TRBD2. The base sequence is TGTGCCAGCAGCCCGGGACTAGCGGTATTAGAGACCCAGTACTTC. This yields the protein CASSPGLAVLETQYF.